This entry is about one TCR beta chain. This clonotype came up many times. No cognate antigen has been identified for it. Per-base quality was not reported, and no clone a single base away is much larger than it. These data come from a study of esophageal squamous cell carcinoma under preoperative chemotherapy (dated by TCRdb to about 2018). Context from the whole study: Both tumor-infiltrating lymphocytes and peripheral blood T cells had their TCR repertoires profiled in the study. Repertoires from samples taken before paclitaxel-nedaplatin therapy were compared with repertoires from samples taken after paclitaxel-nedaplatin therapy. A few patients with primary esophageal squamous cell carcinoma made up the cohort. The study examined the effect of paclitaxel-nedaplatin chemotherapy on T-cell receptor repertoires in patients with esophageal squamous cell carcinoma.

Library prep was done by PCR. Reads for this sample came from a HiSeq X Ten. TCR repertoires were characterized by high-throughput sequencing. In-frame beta chains were kept once TCRdb had trimmed the public reads at Q25 with fastp and called clones with MiXCR. Each entry merges the rows of one CDR3 protein and shows their most common DNA and genes. This sample gives about 18,000 distinct CDR3 sequences in total; roughly 46% of them show up just once. In total, the top ten clones hold roughly 30% of the sample. Sample time point, as interpreted from the label and publication: after preoperative PTX-NDP chemotherapy. Before surgery, patients were given paclitaxel-nedaplatin as preoperative chemotherapy. Broader findings and caveats from the paper: Paclitaxel-nedaplatin therapy caused immediate and substantial changes in clonotype frequency, and abundant clones were more likely to contract than to amplify. A small cohort was used, with only a few patients with esophageal squamous cell carcinoma being analyzed. After chemotherapy, TCR diversity rose significantly in peripheral T cells, but this increase was not seen in tumor-infiltrating lymphocytes. Post-treatment tumor-infiltrating lymphocytes appeared partly derived from peripheral T cells migrating into the tumor, not solely from local clonal changes.

From the cysteine up to the phenylalanine, the CDR3 has a length of 16 residues. Kept here is only the CDR3 DNA, which spans 48 bases and is read in frame from base 1. The germline V gene (reference sequence) gives CDR1 as SGHAT and CDR2 as FQDESV. Rearrangement joined TRBV11-1 to TRBJ2-1; tentative D gene TRBD2, with 6 bases matching. The end of the DNA is better explained by TRBJ2-7, so the J call may be wrong. This receptor was identified in a human donor with esophageal squamous cell carcinoma. The donor label of this sample is uncertain. This sample was taken from a patient given preoperative chemotherapy. The CDR3 here reads CASSLAGGISYNEQYF. The DNA sequence is as follows: TGTGCCAGCAGCTTAGCGGGGGGTATCTCCTACAATGAGCAGTACTTC.